Included here is one T cell receptor (beta chain) sequence, with context. At one end, the junction sequence differs from germline, possibly due to a read error. This specimen comes from a study of CD8 T cells in Susac syndrome. Reverse transcription used roughly 0.45 to 1 ug RNA and random hexamers. TCRdb re-called the immunoSEQ multiplex PCR reads with MiXCR, one entry per CDR3 protein. Of some 110,000 distinct CDR3 sequences listed, about 92% are singletons. Sequencing of TCR beta, carried out with a high-throughput approach, was applied to CD8+ and CD4+ T cells from the blood. From germline, CDR1 is SGHTS and CDR2 YDEGEE. The CDR3 consists of 16 residues.

The TCR was taken from a human donor with multiple sclerosis. The sequenced sample was CD4+ T cells from PBMCs. V usage is TRBV5-8 and J usage is TRBJ1-5; D is ambiguous. Written as DNA, the CDR3 is TGTGCCAGCAGCTTGGCCTCCGGACTGCTCAATCGGCCCCAGCATTTT. Its translation: CASSLASGLLNRPQHF.